This TCR beta chain was sequenced during a study of OX40 agonist ivuxolimab in advanced cancers. Repertoires were generated with immunoSEQ multiplex PCR, while TCRdb's copy carries only in-frame clones and drops some. The data hold fewer than 95,000 clones, with 75% to 95% observed a single time. The CDR3 extends over 13 amino acids. The V gene lost 5 bases and the J gene lost 0 bases, with 5 bases spanning the gap. CDR1 SGHDN and CDR2 FVKESK come from the germline V gene. Sequencing was performed on CD4+ or CD8+ T cells sorted from blood, taken in a trial of the OX40 agonist ivuxolimab. The chain couples TRBV14 to TRBJ1-3; unclear D gene. This sequence was found in an adult with an advanced solid tumor such as melanoma, head and neck, liver or kidney cancer. The CDR3 sequence is CASSLNSGNTIYF. DNA for the CDR3: TGTGCCAGCAGCTTGAACTCTGGAAACACCATATATTTT.